Reported below is one T cell receptor beta chain. Its antigen remains undetermined. Base-call qualities are not available, and no considerably larger clone is one nucleotide away. From the cysteine through the phenylalanine, the CDR3 covers 14 amino acids. Only the CDR3 DNA is retained, 42 bases long and in frame from the first base. Trimming costs V 1 base and J 3 bases, and their ends lie 13 bases apart. CDR1 and CDR2 (SQVTM, ANQGSEA) derive from the germline V gene. This specimen comes from a study of T-cell memory formation after mild COVID-19 listed by TCRdb under 2021. Describing the broader study: TCR sequence clusters from the two donors were largely donor specific. In a couple of donors, T-cell clones that expanded and contracted after mild COVID-19 were tracked by sequencing TCRalpha and TCRbeta repertoires over time. The cohort comprised two young, previously healthy adult volunteers, one female and one male.

Broader findings and caveats from the paper: SARS-CoV-2 specificity was not confirmed for the second-wave clones peaking on day 37. Only a couple of mild cases were covered in the study, and larger cohorts including severe cases with pre-infection samples were considered necessary. Balanced CD4/CD8 phenotypes were observed for clones contracting from day 15 to 85, whereas a bias towards CD4+ was observed for a second wave of clones expanding from day 15 to 37. The detection of some responding clones in pre-infection memory suggests that pre-existing cross-reactive memory T cells joined the SARS-CoV-2 response. Contracting CD4+ clones turned up mainly in the CM and EM memory subsets, whereas EMRA was where CD8+ clones were enriched.

PBMCs were isolated by Ficoll-Paque density gradient centrifugation. The instrument was an Illumina NovaSeq 6000. TCRalpha and TCRbeta cDNA libraries were constructed by 5'RACE with constant-segment primers, with sample barcodes and unique molecular identifiers being introduced. RNA was extracted from every sample with Trizol reagent. Amplification of the libraries took two PCR steps, and the second step added a second sample barcode plus Illumina TruSeq adapters. Sequencing of the libraries was done on an Illumina NovaSeq, producing 2 x 150 bp paired-end reads. Processing in the source paper ran as follows. With migec v1.2.7, reads were demultiplexed and then collapsed into UMI-guided consensus sequences. Using mixcr v2.1.11, the UMI consensuses were aligned to TRA and TRB V and J templates and assembled into clonotypes. Expanded or contracted clonotypes were those called significant by both edgeR and NoisET, with noise models trained on biological replicates. For edgeR calls, the thresholds were a false discovery rate-adjusted p below 0.01 and a log2 fold-change of 1. PCA with hierarchical clustering of max-normalized trajectories of the 1000 most abundant clonotypes was used as exploratory dynamics analysis. Separately sequenced CD4+ and CD8+ repertoires were used to assign a CD4 or CD8 phenotype to each responding clone. Starting from the raw public reads, TCRdb applied fastp trimming at Q25, assembled clones with MiXCR and retained in-frame beta chains. Records with the same CDR3 protein are collapsed into one entry carrying the most frequent genes and DNA. It is TCRdb's table, rather than the study itself, that gives the V and J calls and clone size. This sample lists roughly 80,000 distinct CDR3 sequences; over 11% were detected once. Under 35% of the sample goes to the ten largest clones.

Sequencing was done on a sample of PBMCs or a T cell subset sorted from them (not recorded which). The chain joins TRBV29-1 to TRBJ2-7; TRBD2 is a possible D gene, resting on 6 matching bases. The TCR was taken from an adult woman who had mild COVID-19 (a few samples of this study predate the infection). The sample titles of this study are shuffled in the database, so cell type and time point are left out; the donor was told from shared clones. The DNA sequence follows: TGCAGCGTTGAAGGATCCAGCGGGCTCTACGAGCAGTACTTC. The translation is CSVEGSSGLYEQYF.